Sequencing of this T cell receptor (beta chain) was carried out in a study of patients and donors after allogeneic stem cell transplantation. CDR1 and CDR2 from the germline V gene are MNHEY and SVGAGI. The V gene lost 2 bases and the J gene lost 0 bases, with 7 bases spanning the gap. The CDR3 is 14 residues long. TCRdb called the RT-PCR reads again in MiXCR, with one record for every CDR3 protein. The repertoire holds about 200,000 distinct CDR3 sequences, less than 50% seen once, with 11% in the top ten. The sequence was collected from a human donor who was either an allogeneic HSCT recipient or a stem cell or donor lymphocyte infusion donor (not recorded which). It is not recorded whose cells these are; they may come from a transplant donor. The sample consisted of blood, either unsorted or a sorted T cell fraction (not recorded which). The rearrangement uses TRBV6-5 and TRBJ1-1, with D unclear. In DNA form, the CDR3 reads TGTGCCAGCAGTTACGATCAGGTGAACACTGAAGCTTTCTTT. It is translated as CASSYDQVNTEAFF.